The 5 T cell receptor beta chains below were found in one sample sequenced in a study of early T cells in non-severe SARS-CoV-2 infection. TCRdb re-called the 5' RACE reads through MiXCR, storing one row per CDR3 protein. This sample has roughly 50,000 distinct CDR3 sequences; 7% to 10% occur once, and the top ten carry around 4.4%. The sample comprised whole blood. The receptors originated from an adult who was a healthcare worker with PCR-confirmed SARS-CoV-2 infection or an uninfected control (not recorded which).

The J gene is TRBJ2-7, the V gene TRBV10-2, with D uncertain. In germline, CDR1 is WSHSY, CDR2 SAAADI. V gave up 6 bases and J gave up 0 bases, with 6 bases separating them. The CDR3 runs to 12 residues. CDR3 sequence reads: CASSHSSYEQYF. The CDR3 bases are TGCGCCAGCAGCCACAGCTCCTACGAGCAGTACTTC.

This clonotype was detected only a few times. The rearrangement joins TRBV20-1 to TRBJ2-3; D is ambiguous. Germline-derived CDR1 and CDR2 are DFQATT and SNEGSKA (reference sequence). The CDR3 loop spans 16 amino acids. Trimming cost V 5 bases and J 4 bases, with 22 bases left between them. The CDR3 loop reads CSALKARSRVADTQYF. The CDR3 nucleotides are TGCAGTGCTCTTAAGGCCAGGTCCCGGGTTGCAGATACGCAGTATTTT.

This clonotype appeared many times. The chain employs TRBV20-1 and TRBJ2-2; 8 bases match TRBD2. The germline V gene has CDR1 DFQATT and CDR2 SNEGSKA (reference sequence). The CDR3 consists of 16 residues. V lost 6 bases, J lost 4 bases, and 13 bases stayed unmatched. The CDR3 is CSATGTSSWGTGELFF. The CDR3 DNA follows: TGCAGTGCCACCGGGACTAGTTCTTGGGGCACCGGGGAGCTGTTTTTT.

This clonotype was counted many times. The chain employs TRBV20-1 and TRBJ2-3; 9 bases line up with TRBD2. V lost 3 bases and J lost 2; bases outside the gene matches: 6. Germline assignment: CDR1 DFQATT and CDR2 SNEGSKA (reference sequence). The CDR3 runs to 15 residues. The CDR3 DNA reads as TGCAGTGCTAGTTGGCGGGAGGGCCTCACAGATACGCAGTATTTT. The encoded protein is CSASWREGLTDTQYF.

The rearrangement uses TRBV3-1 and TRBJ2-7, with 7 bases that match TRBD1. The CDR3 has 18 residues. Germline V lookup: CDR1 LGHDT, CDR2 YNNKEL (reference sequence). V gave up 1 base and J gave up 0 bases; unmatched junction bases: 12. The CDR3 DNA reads TGTGCCAGCAGCCAAGGCCAAATTCGGACAGGTAGCTCCTACGAGCAGTACTTC. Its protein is CASSQGQIRTGSSYEQYF.